This T cell receptor beta chain appears in the sequencing data of a study of beta chain features in type 1 diabetes. At the level of the study: Age, gender and cell yields were alike across patients and healthy donors.

Reverse transcription of all isolated RNA meant that expressed TCRB transcripts were sequenced. Generated by immunoSEQ multiplex PCR, the TCRdb table keeps only in-frame clones and is missing some. The sample yields roughly 230,000 clones, around 9.9% seen once. General observations from the study: In every one of the four CD4+ subsets, TCRB CDR3s were moderately but significantly shorter in Type 1 diabetes patients. Small HLA sub-analyses could not settle whether HLA shapes TCRB rearrangement.

J was trimmed by 3 bases and V by 4 bases; bases with no gene match: 3. Germline V gene sequence: CDR1 SGDLS, CDR2 YYNGEE. The CDR3 runs to 15 residues. This clone was detected a few times. Its specificity is not known. This TCR was sampled from a man aged 30 to 45 with type 1 diabetes. Sequencing input: naive CD4+ T cells from blood. The V and J genes are TRBV9 and TRBJ2-2, with TRBD2 matching over 10 bases. CDR3 sequence reads: CASSSGGAYTGELFF. CDR3 DNA sequence: TGTGCCAGCAGCAGCGGGGGGGCATACACCGGGGAGCTGTTTTTT.